This T cell receptor beta chain was identified in a study of response to subunit inactivated influenza vaccine. Many counts were recorded for this clonotype. From the RT-PCR reads, TCRdb called clonotypes with MiXCR, one entry per CDR3 protein. This table holds over 450,000 distinct CDR3 sequences, 10% to 15% found once. The CDR3 extends over 15 amino acids. The germline CDR1 and CDR2 sequences are SEHNR and FQNEAQ (reference sequence). Trimming took off 2 bases at V and 9 bases at J, with 18 bases between the two ends. The input for sequencing was PBMCs from blood, taken roughly 46 days after vaccination. The sequence derives from a man aged 50-60 years who received an inactivated influenza vaccine. V and J are TRBV7-9 and TRBJ2-3; D is unclear. The CDR3 reads CASSLPFRLGSTQYF. The CDR3 DNA sequence: TGTGCCAGCAGCTTACCCTTTCGACTTGGCTCAACGCAGTATTTT.